Presented here are 15 T cell receptor beta chains from one specimen sequenced in a study of T cells in tuberculosis. The assay was immunoSEQ multiplex PCR, and TCRdb's table has in-frame clones only and misses some. The sample records around 38,000 clones, 95% being singletons. Sequencing was performed on PBMCs. All receptors come from a donor between 10 and 35 years old with latent tuberculosis or without tuberculosis infection.

V is TRBV5-8 and J is TRBJ1-1; the match to TRBD1 covers 7 bases. J gave up 0 bases and V 4 bases, and 6 bases lay outside the gene matches. Germline assignment: CDR1 SGHTS and CDR2 YDEGEE. This CDR3 spans 15 amino acids. The CDR3 loop is CASSPTTGMNTEAFF. The CDR3 region has the DNA TGTGCCAGCAGCCCTACGACAGGGATGAACACTGAAGCTTTCTTT.

This rearrangement joins TRBV18 to TRBJ1-6; D is unclear. The germline CDR1 and CDR2 sequences are KGHSH and LQKENI. Trimming pared 3 bases from V and 7 bases from J, leaving 13 bases between. This CDR3 spans 15 amino acids. DNA for the CDR3: TGTGCCAGCTCACCGTATGAGGGAAAGAATTCACCCCTCCACTTT. Translating gives CASSPYEGKNSPLHF.

V gene TRBV5-1 combines with J gene TRBJ2-5, with D possibly being TRBD1 (6 bases). Germline V gene sequence: CDR1 SGHRS, CDR2 YFSETQ. V was cut by 3 bases and J by 0 bases, with 9 bases left in between. The CDR3 is 14 amino acids. CDR3 region: CASSSGTNQETQYF. CDR3 DNA sequence: TGCGCCAGCAGCTCGGGGACAAACCAAGAGACCCAGTACTTC. Variable domain in full (rest from reference TRBV5-1 and TRBJ2-5): KAGVTQTPRYLIKTRGQQVTLSCSPISGHRSVSWYQQTPGQGLQFLFEYFSETQRNKGNFPGRFSGRQFSNSRSEMNVSTLELGDSALYLCASSSGTNQETQYFGPGTRLLVL.

The V call is TRBV30, the J call TRBJ2-7; D perhaps matches TRBD1 (5 bases). Germline CDR1 is GTSNPN and CDR2 is SVGIG (reference sequence). The CDR3 spans 12 residues. The V end lost 1 base, the J end lost 2 bases, and 6 bases lay between the germline ends. The CDR3 region is CAWSAGTYEQYF. The CDR3 region has the DNA TGTGCCTGGAGTGCAGGGACCTACGAGCAGTACTTC. Using reference TRBV30 and TRBJ2-7 for the parts outside the CDR3, the full variable domain is SQTIHQWPATLVQPVGSPLSLECTVEGTSNPNLYWYRQAAGRGLQLLFYSVGIGQISSEVPQNLSASRPQDRQFILSSKKLLLSDSGFYLCAWSAGTYEQYFGPGTRLTVT.

This chain joins TRBV7-3 and TRBJ2-7; 7 bases fit TRBD1. This CDR3 spans 15 amino acids. Germline V gene data show CDR1 as SGHTA and CDR2 as FQGTGA. Losses at the gene ends were 2 bases for V and 3 bases for J; bases not matched to a gene: 7. CDR3 loop: CASSLPSAGGYEQYF. CDR3 DNA: TGTGCCAGCAGCTTACCCTCGGCAGGGGGCTACGAGCAGTACTTC.

The genes are TRBV12-5 and TRBJ2-5; 9 bases are a match to TRBD1. From germline, CDR1 is LGHNT and CDR2 FRNRAP. This CDR3 spans 15 amino acids. V lost 7 bases and J lost 1; bases outside the gene matches: 7. The DNA for the CDR3 is TGTGCTAGTGCTCCGGGACAGGGTATCCAAGAGACCCAGTACTTC. It codes for CASAPGQGIQETQYF.

V is TRBV28 and J is TRBJ2-7; 12 bases agree with TRBD2. The J segment lost 9 bases and the V segment lost 4 bases, leaving 10 bases of the junction unmatched. Germline V CDR1 and CDR2: MDHEN, SYDVKM. The CDR3 has 15 residues. CDR3 amino acids: CASSSTSGGPGGQYF. CDR3 nucleotide sequence: TGTGCCAGCAGTTCGACTAGCGGGGGCCCCGGGGGGCAGTACTTC.

The chain uses TRBV30 and TRBJ2-1, with TRBD2 identical over 9 bases. V lost 0 bases and J lost 8; bases outside the gene matches: 8. CDR1 is GTSNPN, CDR2 SVGIG, per germline (reference sequence). The CDR3 consists of 15 residues. CDR3 DNA sequence: TGTGCCTGGAGTGTTGGCGGGGGGGCGGTAGATGAGCAGTTCTTC. This translates into CAWSVGGGAVDEQFF.

The chain has TRBV9 and TRBJ2-6; D not resolved. CDR3 length: 15 residues. CDR1 is SGDLS and CDR2 is YYNGEE in the germline V gene. Trimming took 3 bases from V and 0 from J, leaving 7 bases between them. CDR3 protein: CASSAPDSGANVLTF. The CDR3, as DNA: TGTGCCAGCAGCGCGCCAGACTCTGGGGCCAACGTCCTGACTTTC.

This chain links TRBV5-6 with TRBJ2-7, with a weak D call TRBD2 (5 bases). This CDR3 spans 14 amino acids. In germline, CDR1 is SGHDT, CDR2 YYEEEE. V was cut by 1 base and J by 2 bases, with 10 bases left in between. The CDR3 nucleotides are TGTGCCAGCAGCTTGTCCGGGATGCCCTACGAGCAGTACTTC. This translates into CASSLSGMPYEQYF.

This chain connects TRBV14 to TRBJ2-7, with 8 bases lining up with TRBD1. Germline assignment: CDR1 SGHDN and CDR2 FVKESK. This CDR3 comprises 12 residues. J lost 6 bases, V lost 4 bases, and 2 bases had no gene match. CDR3 loop: CASSPTGAEQYF. CDR3 in DNA: TGTGCCAGCAGCCCGACAGGGGCCGAGCAGTACTTC.

This chain joins TRBV27 and TRBJ1-2, with 10 nucleotides matching TRBD1. The germline V gene encodes CDR1 MNHEY and CDR2 SMNVEV (reference sequence). The CDR3 sequence is 13 residues long. Trimming removed 6 bases from V and 8 bases from J; junction bases left unmatched: 6. The CDR3 spells CASSPSTGGGYTF. The CDR3 DNA sequence: TGTGCCAGCAGCCCTTCGACAGGGGGCGGCTACACCTTC.

This chain links TRBV27 with TRBJ1-1, with D perhaps TRBD1 (5 bases). The CDR3 spans 14 residues. The V end was cut by 2 bases, the J end by 2 bases, with 9 bases between. Looked up from germline, CDR1 is MNHEY and CDR2 is SMNVEV (reference sequence). The CDR3 DNA reads TGTGCCAGCAGTTTACAGGGATACAACACTGAAGCTTTCTTT. It specifies CASSLQGYNTEAFF.

The chain carries TRBV6-6 and TRBJ1-5; maybe TRBD1 (5 bases). Per germline, CDR1 MNHNY and CDR2 SVGAGI (reference sequence). V was clipped by 5 bases and J by 0 bases, with 11 bases between them. The CDR3 consists of 15 residues. The CDR3, as DNA: TGTGCCAGCAGTACCGGACAAGATAGCAATCAGCCCCAGCATTTT. This translates into CASSTGQDSNQPQHF.

The chain combines TRBV4-1 with TRBJ1-5; the match to TRBD1 covers 8 bases. The V gene end was trimmed by 1 base and the J gene end by 2 bases; junction bases not matched to a gene: 7. The CDR3 is made up of 17 amino acids. The germline V gene has CDR1 MGHRA and CDR2 YSYEKL. CDR3 amino acids: CASSQVGQGAGNQPQHF. CDR3 coding DNA: TGCGCCAGCAGCCAAGTAGGGCAGGGGGCGGGCAATCAGCCCCAGCATTTT.